Presented here are 28 T cell receptor beta chains from one specimen sequenced in a study of T cells in tumors after PD-1 blockade (dated by TCRdb to between 2019 and 2020). In the paper's terms, the time point label means: before anti-PD-1 therapy. The library was obtained by the immunoSEQ multiplex PCR assay. TCRdb mirrors the immuneACCESS table, restricted to in-frame sequences. Some clones are absent from its copies; in checked studies, under half trace to an unresolved V gene, and the reason for the others is unknown. The table for this sample lists tens of thousands of clones; around 80% of them were counted only once. Roughly 27% of the sample lies in the top ten. The source was PBMCs, collected before anti-PD-1 treatment. These receptors originate from a human donor with basal cell carcinoma.

This rearrangement joins TRBV7-9 to TRBJ2-7; unclear D gene. The CDR3 has 14 residues. V lost 5 bases to trimming and J lost 3 bases, with 14 bases between them. Germline assignment: CDR1 SEHNR and CDR2 FQNEAQ (reference sequence). The CDR3 protein is CASSRDTKFYEQYF. CDR3 nucleotides: TGTGCCAGCAGCCGCGACACGAAATTCTACGAGCAGTACTTC.

The chain has TRBV2 and TRBJ1-5, with D uncertain. Trimming stripped 5 bases from V and 2 bases from J, with 10 bases between. This CDR3 has 14 amino acids. Germline CDR1 SNHLY, CDR2 FYNNEI. Here the CDR3 DNA reads TGTGCCAGCAGTCCTACCCAGGGCAATCAGCCCCAGCATTTT. This gives the protein CASSPTQGNQPQHF.

The chain couples TRBV4-2 to TRBJ1-1; 7 bases are shared with TRBD1. This CDR3 has 15 residues. The junction had 6 bases not matched to a gene; V was cut back by 2 bases and J by 3 bases. Germline-derived CDR1 and CDR2 are LGHNA and YNFKEQ. This chain's CDR3 is CASSQLGGTDTEAFF. Written as DNA, the CDR3 is TGTGCCAGCAGCCAACTTGGCGGGACAGACACTGAAGCTTTCTTT.

The J gene is TRBJ2-1, the V gene TRBV6-2 or TRBV6-3; TRBD2 matches at 8 bases. Germline V CDR1 and CDR2: MNHEY, SVGEGT. The trim removed 6 bases at V and 8 bases at J, leaving 9 bases unmatched. The CDR3 is 14 amino acids. The CDR3 loop is CASSGGDMSDEQFF. The DNA of the CDR3 is TGTGCCAGCAGCGGGGGGGACATGAGTGATGAGCAGTTCTTC.

The chain uses TRBV30 and TRBJ2-7; 7 bases line up with TRBD1. Germline V lookup: CDR1 GTSNPN, CDR2 SVGIG (reference sequence). The CDR3 length is 15 residues. Germline trimming cut 5 bases from V and 3 bases from J; bases unmatched to any gene: 13. The CDR3 reads CAWPPQGVFFYEQYF. The CDR3 nucleotides read TGTGCCTGGCCCCCCCAGGGGGTATTTTTCTACGAGCAGTACTTC.

This clone was seen a few times. The rearrangement joins TRBV6-2 or TRBV6-3 to TRBJ2-7; TRBD2 matches 15 bases. After removal of 6 bases from V and 6 bases from J, the junction contained 9 bases not matched to a gene. This CDR3 is built from 16 residues. In germline, CDR1 is MNHEY, CDR2 SVGEGT. The CDR3 nucleotides read TGTGCCAGCAGCAACCCGCCGGGACTAGCGGGAGGCGAGCAGTACTTC. Protein sequence: CASSNPPGLAGGEQYF.

V is TRBV7-9 and J is TRBJ1-6; D is uncertain. V was shortened by 6 bases and J by 4 bases, with 10 bases between the two germline ends. Germline values: CDR1 SEHNR, CDR2 FQNEAQ (reference sequence). The CDR3 is 14 residues long. CDR3 protein: CASSQEAYNSPLHF. CDR3 coding DNA: TGTGCCAGCAGTCAAGAGGCGTATAATTCACCCCTCCACTTT.

The V gene is TRBV5-5, the J gene TRBJ2-1; 7 nucleotides align to TRBD1. Trimming took 3 bases from V and 8 from J; bases not matched to a gene: 8. The length of the CDR3 is 14 residues. In germline, CDR1 is SGHKS, CDR2 YYEKEE (reference sequence). The CDR3, as DNA: TGTGCCAGCAGCTGGACCGGGACAGACCATGAGCAGTTCTTC. Residues: CASSWTGTDHEQFF.

The chain joins TRBV7-2 to TRBJ2-3; 7 positions match TRBD1. J lost 6 bases, V lost 2 bases, and 5 bases had no gene match. Per the germline V gene, CDR1 is SGHTA and CDR2 is FQGNSA. The CDR3 length is 14 residues. CDR3 nucleotide sequence: TGTGCCAGCAGCTTACTGACAGGGTTGGATACGCAGTATTTT. Protein sequence: CASSLLTGLDTQYF.

The chain links TRBV7-6 to TRBJ2-3; the match to TRBD2 covers 10 bases. Germline trimming cut 3 bases from V and 1 base from J; bases unmatched to any gene: 4. Germline V lookup: CDR1 SGHVS, CDR2 FNYEAQ. The CDR3 is 16 residues long. CDR3 DNA sequence: TGTGCCAGCAGCTTTCGTCTAGCGGGGGGCACAGATACGCAGTATTTT. Amino acid sequence: CASSFRLAGGTDTQYF.

The rearrangement links TRBV7-9 to TRBJ2-5; perhaps TRBD2 as D (5 bases). Trimming stripped 5 bases from V and 1 base from J, with 11 bases between. CDR1 is SEHNR, CDR2 FQNEAQ, per germline (reference sequence). The CDR3 has 14 amino acids. This CDR3 reads CASSAGQAQETQYF. The DNA for the CDR3 is TGTGCCAGCAGCGCGGGTCAGGCCCAAGAGACCCAGTACTTC.

The chain has TRBV5-1 and TRBJ2-7; TRBD1 is a possible D gene (6 bases). Trimming left V 5 bases short and J 5 bases short, with 17 bases between. This CDR3 spans 14 amino acids. In germline, CDR1 is SGHRS, CDR2 YFSETQ. The CDR3 sequence is CASSNPQGSNEQYF. As DNA, the CDR3 is TGCGCCAGCAGTAACCCTCAGGGGTCCAACGAGCAGTACTTC.

A single count supports this clone. The V gene is TRBV2, the J gene TRBJ1-5, with D hard to call. Trimming left V 10 bases short and J 5 bases short, with 15 bases between. The germline CDR1 and CDR2 sequences are SNHLY and FYNNEI. CDR3 size: 13 residues. The CDR3 region is CATHKVRDQPQHF. CDR3 in DNA: TGTGCCACGCACAAAGTGCGGGATCAGCCCCAGCATTTT.

The chain has TRBV4-1 and TRBJ1-2, with D possibly being TRBD1 (6 bases). The CDR3 is 14 residues long. V was shortened by 1 base and J by 4 bases, with 10 bases between the two germline ends. In germline, CDR1 is MGHRA, CDR2 YSYEKL. CDR3 sequence reads: CASSQGGTSYGYTF. In DNA form, the CDR3 reads TGCGCCAGCAGCCAAGGAGGGACAAGCTATGGCTACACCTTC.

The rearrangement joins TRBV6-2 or TRBV6-3 to TRBJ2-7; 12 bases map to TRBD2. V was clipped by 2 bases and J by 5 bases; unmatched bases: 1. Germline V lookup: CDR1 MNHEY, CDR2 SVGEGT. The CDR3 loop spans 14 amino acids. The CDR3 region has the DNA TGTGCCAGCAGTTACCGGACTAGCGGGAACGAGCAGTACTTC. It specifies CASSYRTSGNEQYF.

The chain is built from TRBV3-1 (or the pseudogene TRBV3-2) and TRBJ1-6, with 8 bases identical to TRBD1. CDR1 is LGHDT, CDR2 YNNKEL, per germline (reference sequence). This CDR3 has 16 amino acids. The V and J ends lost 1 base and 8 bases, in that order; junction bases with no gene match: 7. The CDR3 protein is CASSQGGQGADSPLHF. The CDR3 nucleotides read TGTGCCAGCAGCCAAGGGGGGCAGGGGGCCGATTCACCCCTCCACTTT.

A remark on this clone: Within the sample, other DNA sequences also encode this same CDR3. V and J are TRBV2 and TRBJ2-1, with D maybe TRBD2 (7 bases). CDR1 and CDR2 from the germline V gene are SNHLY and FYNNEI. The CDR3 has 19 amino acids. V was pared by 11 bases and J by 0 bases, with 29 bases between. CDR3 nucleotides: TGTGCCTCCTGTTATGGGGGGGCGCGGGTGGGGAGCTCCTACAATGAGCAGTTCTTC. Translated: CASCYGGARVGSSYNEQFF. The whole variable domain, filled in from reference TRBV2 and TRBJ2-1, reads EPEVTQTPSHQVTQMGQEVILRCVPISNHLYFYWYRQILGQKVEFLVSFYNNEISEKSEIFDDQFSVERPDGSNFTLKIRSTKLEDSAMYFCASCYGGARVGSSYNEQFFGPGTRLTVL.

As for this clone: The junction and the germline gene differ at one end; a read error may be behind it. Different DNA sequences within this sample yield the same CDR3. V usage is TRBV19 and J usage is TRBJ2-1; D not certain. In germline, CDR1 is LNHDA, CDR2 SQIVND (reference sequence). This CDR3 contains 11 residues. The CDR3 sequence is CASSIGLEQFF. CDR3 DNA: TGTGCCAGTAGTATAGGTCTTGAGCAATTCTTC.

This clone was counted only a few times. V usage is TRBV5-6 and J usage is TRBJ1-2; 8 positions agree with TRBD1. This CDR3 is 17 amino acids long. In germline, CDR1 is SGHDT, CDR2 YYEEEE. With V trimmed by 4 bases and J by 2 bases, 13 bases remained unmatched. CDR3 amino acids: CASSIIIGQGGNYGYTF. The DNA of the CDR3 is TGTGCCAGCAGCATCATAATTGGACAGGGCGGGAACTATGGCTACACCTTC.

The chain recombines TRBV28 with TRBJ2-1; 7 nucleotides agree with TRBD2. Germline CDR1 is MDHEN and CDR2 is SYDVKM. CDR3 length: 15 residues. V was clipped by 3 bases and J by 9 bases; unmatched bases: 11. Here the CDR3 reads CASSFFARPSGEQFF. In DNA, the CDR3 is TGTGCCAGCAGTTTTTTCGCCCGACCTAGCGGTGAGCAGTTCTTC.

CDR3 sequence: CASSQTSGSFNEQFF. The CDR3 nucleotides read TGTGCCAGCAGCCAGACTAGCGGGAGTTTCAATGAGCAGTTCTTC. This chain connects TRBV3-1 (or the pseudogene TRBV3-2) to TRBJ2-1; 12 positions match TRBD2. The J segment lost 6 bases and the V segment lost 3 bases, leaving 3 bases of the junction unmatched. Germline CDR1 is LGHDT and CDR2 is YNNKEL (reference sequence). The CDR3 sequence is 15 residues long.

This chain uses TRBV21-1 with TRBJ2-7; no check of the table's D call, TRBD2, against the DNA was made. TRBV21-1 is tagged as a pseudogene. The CDR3 covers 18 residues. This chain's CDR3 is CASSKDSGHDLGRYEQYF. Here the CDR3 DNA reads TGTGCCAGCAGCAAAGACTCGGGACACGATCTCGGGAGGTACGAGCAGTACTTC.

Concerning this clone: Sequence at one end of the junction differs from germline and may be a read error. V usage is TRBV6-7 and J usage is TRBJ2-1; maybe TRBD2 (7 bases). TRBV6-7 is classed as an ORF, of uncertain function. This CDR3 contains 19 residues. CDR3 residues: CPSSYGWAGAGSSYNEQFF. CDR3 sequence (DNA): TGTCCCAGCAGTTATGGGTGGGCGGGGGCGGGGAGCTCCTACAATGAGCAGTTCTTC.

The V gene is TRBV18, the J gene TRBJ2-3; either TRBD1 or TRBD2 may fit D (6 bases each). The ends were cut back, 3 bases at V and 1 base at J, with 11 bases in the middle. This CDR3 region has 15 residues. The V gene's germline CDR1 is KGHSH and CDR2 LQKENI. In DNA, the CDR3 is TGTGCCAGCTCACCCGGGGGCGCCCGCACAGATACGCAGTATTTT. It codes for CASSPGGARTDTQYF.

The gene calls are TRBV5-6 and TRBJ1-2; possible D gene TRBD1, 5 bases. The CDR3 loop spans 13 amino acids. CDR1 is SGHDT and CDR2 is YYEEEE in the germline V gene. V lost 4 bases and J lost 3, with 10 bases in between. CDR3 bases: TGTGCCAGCAGCCTCGGGACGGACTATGGCTACACCTTC. Protein: CASSLGTDYGYTF.

This clone is judged medium-sized. The rearrangement links TRBV23-1 to TRBJ2-4, with TRBD1 matching 7 bases. TRBV23-1 is placed among ORFs of uncertain function. The junction had 14 bases not matched to a gene; V was cut back by 6 bases and J by 6 bases. The CDR3 has 16 amino acids. CDR3: CASRPHNRGIGNIQYF. The CDR3 DNA follows: TGCGCCAGCAGGCCTCATAACAGGGGAATTGGAAACATTCAGTACTTC.

CDR3 in amino acids: CASSLDASGAQETQYF. The CDR3, as DNA: TGCGCCAGCAGCTTGGATGCTTCCGGTGCCCAAGAGACCCAGTACTTC. The chain couples TRBV5-1 to TRBJ2-5, with D uncertain. The CDR3 spans 16 residues. Trimming took off 0 bases at V and 1 base at J, with 13 bases between the two ends. Germline-derived CDR1 and CDR2 are SGHRS and YFSETQ.

This CDR3 is CASSDGGDGYTF. The CDR3 nucleotides are TGTGCCAGCAGTGACGGGGGCGATGGCTACACCTTC. The rearrangement links TRBV25-1 to TRBJ1-2; D is possibly TRBD1 (6 bases). Trimming pared 3 bases from V and 6 bases from J, leaving 8 bases between. The CDR3 sequence is 12 residues long. In germline, CDR1 is MGHDK, CDR2 SYGVNS.